This TCR beta chain comes out of a study of cytomegalovirus exposure and HLA in healthy donors. CDR1 is KGHSH, CDR2 LQKENI, per germline. The V end lost 4 bases, the J end lost 6 bases, and 15 bases lay between the germline ends. This CDR3 comprises 14 residues. The PCR employed 60 Vbeta primers together with 13 Jbeta primers. Profiling relied on immunoSEQ multiplex PCR, and the TCRdb table lists in-frame clones only, not all of them. This repertoire shows 250,000 to 350,000 clones, under 90% found once; its top ten account for about 0.3%. Whole-study results and caveats: Donor immune exposure was known only as CMV serostatus. Reported results showed that the classifier diagnosed cytomegalovirus status with high specificity and sensitivity. It emerged from a later analysis that several of the most significant clusters appeared to be linked to common viral pathogens.

As for this clone: What it binds is not known.

Sequencing used PBMCs. This rearrangement joins TRBV18 to TRBJ1-2; perhaps TRBD1 as D (6 bases). The receptor's source is a girl between 2 and 10 years old in good health and CMV-seronegative. In DNA, the CDR3 is TGTGCCAGCTCACATAGGGGGTTAGAGGATGGCTACACCTTC. Amino acid sequence: CASSHRGLEDGYTF.